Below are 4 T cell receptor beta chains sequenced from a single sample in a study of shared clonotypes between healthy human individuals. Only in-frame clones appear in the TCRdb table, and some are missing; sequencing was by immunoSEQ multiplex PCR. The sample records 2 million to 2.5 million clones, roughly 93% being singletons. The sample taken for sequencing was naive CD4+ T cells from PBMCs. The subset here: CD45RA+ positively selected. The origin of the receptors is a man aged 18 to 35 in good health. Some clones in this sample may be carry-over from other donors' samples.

CDR3 DNA sequence: TGTGCCAGCAGCATTCCCCCCGGTTTCTACGAGCAGTACTTC. Protein: CASSIPPGFYEQYF. The chain joins TRBV21-1 to TRBJ2-7; the D call in the table, TRBD2, was not verified against the DNA. TRBV21-1 is assigned pseudogene status. The CDR3 spans 14 residues.

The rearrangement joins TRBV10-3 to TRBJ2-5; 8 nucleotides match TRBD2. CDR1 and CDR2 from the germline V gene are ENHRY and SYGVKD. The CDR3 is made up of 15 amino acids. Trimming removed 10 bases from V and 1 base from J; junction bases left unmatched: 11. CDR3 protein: CATSGGGSLQETQYF. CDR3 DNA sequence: TGTGCCACCAGCGGGGGAGGGTCCCTCCAAGAGACCCAGTACTTC.

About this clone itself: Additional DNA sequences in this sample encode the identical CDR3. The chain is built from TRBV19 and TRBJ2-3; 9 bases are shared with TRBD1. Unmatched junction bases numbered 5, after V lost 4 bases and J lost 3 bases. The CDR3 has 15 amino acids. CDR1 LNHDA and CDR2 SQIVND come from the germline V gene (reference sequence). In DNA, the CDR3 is TGTGCCAGTAGTACGCCGGGACAGGGTACAGATACGCAGTATTTT. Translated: CASSTPGQGTDTQYF.

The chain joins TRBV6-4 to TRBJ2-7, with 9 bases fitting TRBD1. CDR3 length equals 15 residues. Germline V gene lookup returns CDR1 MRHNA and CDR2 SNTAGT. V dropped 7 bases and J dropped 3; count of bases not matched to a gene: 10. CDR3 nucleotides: TGTGCCAGCACCATACCAAAGGGACAGGGCTACGAGCAGTACTTC. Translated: CASTIPKGQGYEQYF.